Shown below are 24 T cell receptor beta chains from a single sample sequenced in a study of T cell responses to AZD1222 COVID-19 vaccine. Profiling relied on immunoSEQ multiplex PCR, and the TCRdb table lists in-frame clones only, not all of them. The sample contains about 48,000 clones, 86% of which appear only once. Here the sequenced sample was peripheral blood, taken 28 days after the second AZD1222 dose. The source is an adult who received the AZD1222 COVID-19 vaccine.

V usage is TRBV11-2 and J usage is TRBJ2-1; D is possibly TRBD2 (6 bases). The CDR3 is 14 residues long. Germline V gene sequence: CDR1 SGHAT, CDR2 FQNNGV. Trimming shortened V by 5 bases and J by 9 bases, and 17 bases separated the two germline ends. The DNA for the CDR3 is TGTGCCAGCAGCGAACCCGGGACTGCCAGTGAGCAGTTCTTC. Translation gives CASSEPGTASEQFF.

CDR3 residues: CASSQVAGSYNEQFF. In DNA form, the CDR3 reads TGTGCCAGCAGCCAAGTCGCGGGATCCTACAATGAGCAGTTCTTC. V gene TRBV4-2 combines with J gene TRBJ2-1; the D gene is possibly TRBD2 (6 bases). Germline V CDR1 and CDR2: LGHNA, YNFKEQ. The CDR3 extends over 15 amino acids. V shed 1 base and J shed 1 base, with 8 bases lying between them.

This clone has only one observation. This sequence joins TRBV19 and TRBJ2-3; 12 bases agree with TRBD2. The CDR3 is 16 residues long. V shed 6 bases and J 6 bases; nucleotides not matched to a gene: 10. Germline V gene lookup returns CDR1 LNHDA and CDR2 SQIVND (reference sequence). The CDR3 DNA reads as TGTGCCAGTAGGAGAGGACTAGCGGGAATGGGGGATACGCAGTATTTT. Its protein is CASRRGLAGMGDTQYF.

The CDR3 DNA reads TGTGCCAGTAGTATTGCGGCAGGGATAACCTACAATGAGCAGTTCTTC. Its protein is CASSIAAGITYNEQFF. This chain joins TRBV19 and TRBJ2-1, with a possible D match to TRBD1 (5 bases). The CDR3 sequence is 16 residues long. The germline V and J ends were trimmed by 3 bases and 2 bases, with 14 bases remaining between them. The V gene's germline CDR1 is LNHDA and CDR2 SQIVND (reference sequence).

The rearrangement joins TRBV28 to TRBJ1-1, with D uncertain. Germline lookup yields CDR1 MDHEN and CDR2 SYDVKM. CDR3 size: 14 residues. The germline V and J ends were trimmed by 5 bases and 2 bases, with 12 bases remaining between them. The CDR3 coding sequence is TGTGCCAGCAGTCACTCACGGGCCAACACTGAAGCTTTCTTT. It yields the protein CASSHSRANTEAFF. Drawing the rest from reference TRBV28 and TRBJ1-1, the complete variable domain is DVKVTQSSRYLVKRTGEKVFLECVQDMDHENMFWYRQDPGLGLRLIYFSYDVKMKEKGDIPEGYSVSREKKERFSLILESASTNQTSMYLCASSHSRANTEAFFGQGTRLTVV.

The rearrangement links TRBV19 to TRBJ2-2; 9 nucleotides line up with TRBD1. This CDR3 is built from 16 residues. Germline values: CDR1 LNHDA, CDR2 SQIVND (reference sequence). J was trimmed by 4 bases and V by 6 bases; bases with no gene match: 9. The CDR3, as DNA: TGTGCCAGTAGGCTCACAGGGGGCGCCGGCACCGGGGAGCTGTTTTTT. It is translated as CASRLTGGAGTGELFF.

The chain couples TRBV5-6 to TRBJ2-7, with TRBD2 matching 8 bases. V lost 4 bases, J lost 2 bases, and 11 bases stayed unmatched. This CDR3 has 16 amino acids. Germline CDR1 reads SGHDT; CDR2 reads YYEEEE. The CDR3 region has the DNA TGTGCCAGCAGCGGAGGGGCCGGGACTAGGACCTACGAGCAGTACTTC. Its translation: CASSGGAGTRTYEQYF.

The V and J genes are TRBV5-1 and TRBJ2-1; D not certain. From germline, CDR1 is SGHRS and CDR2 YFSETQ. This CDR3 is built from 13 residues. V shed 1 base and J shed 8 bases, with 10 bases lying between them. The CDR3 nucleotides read TGCGCCAGCAGCTTGTTTGGGGTCGATGAGCAGTTCTTC. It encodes CASSLFGVDEQFF.

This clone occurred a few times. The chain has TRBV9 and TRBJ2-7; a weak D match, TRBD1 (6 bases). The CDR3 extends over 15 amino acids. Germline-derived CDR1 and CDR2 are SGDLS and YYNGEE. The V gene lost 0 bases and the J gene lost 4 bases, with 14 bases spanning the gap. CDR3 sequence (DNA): TGTGCCAGCAGCGTAGTAGACAGGCTTGGGTACGAGCAGTACTTC. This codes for CASSVVDRLGYEQYF.

CDR3 in DNA: TGCAGCGTCCCCGACCTTTCCCCTAGCACAGATACGCAGTATTTT. Amino acid sequence: CSVPDLSPSTDTQYF. This chain joins TRBV29-1 and TRBJ2-3; D unclear. Germline CDR1 SQVTM, CDR2 ANQGSEA. The CDR3 runs to 15 residues. V was clipped by 6 bases and J by 0 bases, with 16 bases between them.

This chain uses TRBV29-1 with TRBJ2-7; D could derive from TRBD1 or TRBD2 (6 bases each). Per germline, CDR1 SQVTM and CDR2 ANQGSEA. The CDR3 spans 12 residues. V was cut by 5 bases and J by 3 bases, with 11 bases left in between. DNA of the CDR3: TGCAGCGTTCGAGGAGGGGGCTACGAGCAGTACTTC. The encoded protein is CSVRGGGYEQYF.

The CDR3 DNA sequence: TGTGCCACCAGTCCAGGGGAGGAGGGCTACACCTTC. Its protein product is CATSPGEEGYTF. The chain uses TRBV24-1 and TRBJ1-2, with D possibly matching TRBD1 (6 bases). V was clipped by 6 bases and J by 8 bases, with 12 bases between them. The CDR3 has 12 residues. The V gene's germline CDR1 is KGHDR and CDR2 SFDVKD.

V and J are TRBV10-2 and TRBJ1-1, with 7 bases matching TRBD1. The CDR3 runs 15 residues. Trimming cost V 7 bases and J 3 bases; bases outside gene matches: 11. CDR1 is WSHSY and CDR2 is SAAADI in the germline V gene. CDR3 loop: CASMPTGRGDTEAFF. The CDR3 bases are TGCGCCAGCATGCCGACAGGGCGAGGAGACACTGAAGCTTTCTTT.

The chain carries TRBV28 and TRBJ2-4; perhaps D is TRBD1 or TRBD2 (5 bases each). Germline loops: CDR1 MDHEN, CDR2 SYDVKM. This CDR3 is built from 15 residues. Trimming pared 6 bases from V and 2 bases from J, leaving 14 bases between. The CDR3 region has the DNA TGTGCCAGCAGCCCCCTTTGGGGGTCCAAAAACATTCAGTACTTC. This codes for CASSPLWGSKNIQYF.

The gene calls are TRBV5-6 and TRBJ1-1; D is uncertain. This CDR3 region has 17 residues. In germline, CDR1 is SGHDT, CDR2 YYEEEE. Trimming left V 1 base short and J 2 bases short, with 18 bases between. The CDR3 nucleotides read TGTGCCAGCAGCTTGATAGTAGTGGGTAGCGGAAACACTGAAGCTTTCTTT. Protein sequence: CASSLIVVGSGNTEAFF.

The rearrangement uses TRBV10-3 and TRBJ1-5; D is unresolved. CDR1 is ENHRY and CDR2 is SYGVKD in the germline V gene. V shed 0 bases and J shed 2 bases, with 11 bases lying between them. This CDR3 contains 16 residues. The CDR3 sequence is CAISESLGIGNQPQHF. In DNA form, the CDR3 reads TGTGCCATCAGTGAGTCTCTGGGTATCGGCAATCAGCCCCAGCATTTT.

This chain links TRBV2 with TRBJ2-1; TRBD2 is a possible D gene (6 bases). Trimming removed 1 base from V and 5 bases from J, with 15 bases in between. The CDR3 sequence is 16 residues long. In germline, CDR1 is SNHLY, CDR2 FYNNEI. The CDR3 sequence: CASSEGYGGWNNEQFF. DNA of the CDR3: TGTGCCAGCAGTGAAGGTTACGGAGGGTGGAACAATGAGCAGTTCTTC.

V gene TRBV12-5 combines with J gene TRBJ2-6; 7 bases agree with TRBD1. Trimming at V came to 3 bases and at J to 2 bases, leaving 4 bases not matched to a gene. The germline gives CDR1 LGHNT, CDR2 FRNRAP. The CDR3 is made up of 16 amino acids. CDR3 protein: CASGFQTGPGANVLTF. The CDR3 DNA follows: TGTGCTAGTGGTTTTCAGACAGGGCCTGGGGCCAACGTCCTGACTTTC.

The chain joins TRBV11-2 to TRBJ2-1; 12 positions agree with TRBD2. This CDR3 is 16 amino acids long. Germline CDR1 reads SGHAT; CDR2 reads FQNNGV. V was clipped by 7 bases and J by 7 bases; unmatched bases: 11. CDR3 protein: CASTPGRLAGANEQFF. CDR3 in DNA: TGTGCCAGCACCCCGGGGAGACTAGCGGGAGCGAATGAGCAGTTCTTC.

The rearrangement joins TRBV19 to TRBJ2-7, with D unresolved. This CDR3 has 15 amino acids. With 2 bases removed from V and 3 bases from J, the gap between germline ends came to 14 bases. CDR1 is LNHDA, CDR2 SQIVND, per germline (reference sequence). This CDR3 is CASSITAGGSYEQYF. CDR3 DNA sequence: TGTGCCAGTAGTATAACGGCAGGTGGAAGCTACGAGCAGTACTTC.

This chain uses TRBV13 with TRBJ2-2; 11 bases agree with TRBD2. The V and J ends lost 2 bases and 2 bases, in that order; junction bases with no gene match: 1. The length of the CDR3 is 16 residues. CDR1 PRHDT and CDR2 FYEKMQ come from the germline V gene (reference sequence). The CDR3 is CASSLLAGGNTGELFF. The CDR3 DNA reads TGTGCCAGCAGCTTACTAGCGGGAGGCAACACCGGGGAGCTGTTTTTT.

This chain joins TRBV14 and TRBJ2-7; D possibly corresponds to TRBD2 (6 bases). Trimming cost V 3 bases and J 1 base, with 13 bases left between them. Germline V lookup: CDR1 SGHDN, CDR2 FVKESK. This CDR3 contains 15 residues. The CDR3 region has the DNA TGTGCCAGCAGCCAGAGTATGGGGGGATCCTACGAGCAGTACTTC. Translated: CASSQSMGGSYEQYF.

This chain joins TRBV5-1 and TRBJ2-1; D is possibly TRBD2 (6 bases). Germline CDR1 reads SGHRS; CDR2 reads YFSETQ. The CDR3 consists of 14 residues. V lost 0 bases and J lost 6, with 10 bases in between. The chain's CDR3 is CASSLGRDLNEQFF. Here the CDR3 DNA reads TGCGCCAGCAGCTTGGGGCGGGACCTCAATGAGCAGTTCTTC.

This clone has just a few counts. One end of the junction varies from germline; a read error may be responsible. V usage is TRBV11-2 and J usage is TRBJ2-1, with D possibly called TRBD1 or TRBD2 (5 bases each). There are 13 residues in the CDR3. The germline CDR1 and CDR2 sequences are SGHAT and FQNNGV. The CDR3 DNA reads TGTGCCAGCAGCTTAGCCGAAGGGACCCCCGCCCTCTTC. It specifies CASSLAEGTPALF.